These 18 T cell receptor beta chains originate from one sample sequenced in a study of regulatory T cells in long-lasting Graves disease. As for time point: newly diagnosed GD, antithyroid drugs for less than 3 months. The TCR library was prepared using RNA isolated from PBMCs. Library construction for TCR beta used iRepertoire HTBI primers and Arm-PCR of CDR3 regions. TCRdb reprocessed the multiplex PCR reads via MiXCR and lists one record per CDR3 protein. The data contain about 540,000 distinct CDR3 sequences, 13% of them singletons. The sample was also reused in another study, on T cells in Graves' hyperthyroidism and ophthalmopathy.

The sequencing here drew on peripheral blood mononuclear cells (PBMCs), taken at new diagnosis, from a patient treated with antithyroid drugs. The source of these receptors is a man aged 25 to 40 with Graves disease.

The table lists this clonotype with many counts. The chain uses TRBV7-2 and TRBJ2-7, with 7 bases identical to TRBD2. V was pared by 6 bases and J by 2 bases, with 4 bases of the junction left unmatched. Germline V gene lookup returns CDR1 SGHTA and CDR2 FQGNSA. CDR3 size: 13 residues. CDR3 coding DNA: TGTGCCAGCAGTCGTAGCGGGCCCTACGAGCAGTACTTC. This codes for CASSRSGPYEQYF. Looking up the rest from reference TRBV7-2 and TRBJ2-7 gives the full variable domain: GAGVSQSPSNKVTEKGKDVELRCDPISGHTALYWYRQSLGQGLEFLIYFQGNSAPDKSGLPSDRFSAERTGGSVSTLTIQRTQQEDSAVYLCASSRSGPYEQYFGPGTRLTVT.

The CDR3 protein is CASSEESASPLHF. The CDR3 nucleotides are TGCGCCAGCAGTGAGGAGTCTGCGTCCCCCCTCCACTTT. The V call is TRBV10-1, the J call TRBJ1-6, with no clear D. Germline CDR1 and CDR2: WNHNN and SYGVQD (reference sequence). The ends were cut back, 2 bases at V and 13 bases at J, with 12 bases in the middle. The CDR3 loop spans 13 amino acids.

This clonotype was detected ten times or more. V usage is TRBV27 and J usage is TRBJ2-5; 9 bases agree with TRBD1. The CDR3 loop spans 13 amino acids. Germline V lookup: CDR1 MNHEY, CDR2 SMNVEV (reference sequence). Trimming removed 6 bases from V and 5 bases from J; junction bases left unmatched: 4. CDR3 bases: TGTGCCAGCAGGGATACAGGGGGCGAGACCCAGTACTTC. Residues: CASRDTGGETQYF.

Concerning this clonotype itself: With only one base between it and a far larger clone, this is likely a read error. The J gene is TRBJ2-1, the V gene TRBV15, with TRBD1 matching over 11 bases. The J call may be in error: the DNA end matches TRBJ2-5 better. The germline CDR1 and CDR2 sequences are LNHNV and YYDKDF (reference sequence). There are 16 residues in the CDR3. DNA for the CDR3: TGTGCCACCAGCAGCGAGACCGGGACAGGGGGAGAGGCCCAGTACTTC. It encodes CATSSETGTGGEAQYF.

This clonotype came up a few times. At one end the junction does not follow the germline gene, possibly because of a read error. The CDR3 here is CASSLGQGPYEQCF. The CDR3, as DNA: TGTGCCAGCAGTTTAGGGCAGGGACCCTACGAGCAGTGCTTC. The V gene is TRBV27, the J gene TRBJ2-7; D may correspond to TRBD1 or TRBD2 (5 bases each). Germline V gene sequence: CDR1 MNHEY, CDR2 SMNVEV (reference sequence). The CDR3 runs 14 residues.

V usage is TRBV30 and J usage is TRBJ2-7, with D possibly TRBD1 on 5 matching bases. V shed 1 base and J shed 2 bases, with 15 bases lying between them. The germline V gene encodes CDR1 GTSNPN and CDR2 SVGIG (reference sequence). The CDR3 runs to 15 residues. CDR3 amino acids: CAWSDPAGSAYEQYF. DNA for the CDR3: TGTGCCTGGAGTGACCCGGCAGGGTCGGCCTACGAGCAGTACTTC. The variable domain in full, completed from reference TRBV30 and TRBJ2-7, reads SQTIHQWPATLVQPVGSPLSLECTVEGTSNPNLYWYRQAAGRGLQLLFYSVGIGQISSEVPQNLSASRPQDRQFILSSKKLLLSDSGFYLCAWSDPAGSAYEQYFGPGTRLTVT.

This clonotype has a count of ten or more. The rearrangement links TRBV5-6 to TRBJ2-3, with D uncertain. The germline V gene has CDR1 SGHDT and CDR2 YYEEEE. The CDR3 is made up of 15 amino acids. The V and J ends lost 3 bases and 1 base respectively, with 12 bases between them. The CDR3 DNA sequence: TGTGCCAGCAGCTCCTCACTCGCCGGCACAGATACGCAGTATTTT. Its protein is CASSSSLAGTDTQYF.

This clonotype was detected ten times or more. This rearrangement joins TRBV20-1 to TRBJ2-5; D could derive from TRBD1 or TRBD2 (5 bases each). This CDR3 region has 11 residues. Trimming took 6 bases from V and 5 from J, leaving 10 bases between them. The germline CDR1 and CDR2 sequences are DFQATT and SNEGSKA (reference sequence). The CDR3 loop reads CSAGDGETQYF. DNA of the CDR3: TGCAGTGCCGGGGACGGGGAGACCCAGTACTTC.

This clonotype was detected many times. The chain links TRBV12-3 or TRBV12-4 to TRBJ1-2, with D unclear. The CDR3 sequence is 14 residues long. Trimming shortened V by 5 bases and J by 7 bases, and 17 bases separated the two germline ends. The CDR3 nucleotides are TGTGCCAGCAGTCCCAACGAGGGTCTGACTGGCTACACCTTC. It codes for CASSPNEGLTGYTF.

The table lists this clonotype with a few counts. The rearrangement joins TRBV6-1 to TRBJ2-6, with D maybe TRBD1 (5 bases). Germline V gene sequence: CDR1 MNHNS, CDR2 SASEGT. Trimming cost V 1 base and J 0 bases, with 22 bases left between them. The CDR3 loop spans 21 amino acids. The CDR3 nucleotides are TGTGCCAGCAGTGAAGGAGGTTTAGGGGCCCTTGGTGGCTCTGGGGCCAACGTCCTGACTTTC. It encodes CASSEGGLGALGGSGANVLTF.

This clonotype was detected only a few times. This chain uses TRBV20-1 with TRBJ1-4; D may be TRBD1 (5 bases). This CDR3 has 12 residues. Germline CDR1 DFQATT, CDR2 SNEGSKA (reference sequence). V was pared by 6 bases and J by 7 bases, with 12 bases between. For the CDR3, the DNA is TGCAGTGCCCCGGACACCAGTGAAAAACTGTTTTTT. Protein sequence: CSAPDTSEKLFF.

This clonotype was counted many times. The chain combines TRBV20-1 with TRBJ1-2; D not resolved. The CDR3 runs to 12 residues. V lost 4 bases and J 8 bases, leaving 14 bases between the germline ends. Per the germline V gene, CDR1 is DFQATT and CDR2 is SNEGSKA (reference sequence). CDR3 sequence reads: CSATRSGYGYTF. The CDR3 DNA is TGCAGTGCTACCCGCTCGGGGTACGGCTACACCTTC.

This clonotype was seen many times. The J gene is TRBJ2-5, the V gene TRBV6-1, with 7 positions matching TRBD2. V shed 3 bases, J shed 2 bases, and the junction held 9 bases outside the gene matches. Per the germline V gene, CDR1 is MNHNS and CDR2 is SASEGT. This CDR3 has 16 residues. CDR3 bases: TGTGCCAGCAGTGATTTGGGATCTAGCGGACAAGAGACCCAGTACTTC. It codes for CASSDLGSSGQETQYF.

This clonotype came up many times. The rearrangement links TRBV7-2 to TRBJ2-1, with D possibly being TRBD2 (5 bases). The V end lost 9 bases, the J end lost 3 bases, and 15 bases lay between the germline ends. CDR1 SGHTA and CDR2 FQGNSA come from the germline V gene. The CDR3 is 14 residues long. The CDR3 nucleotides are TGTGCCAGAGGCTCGCTAGCTATCTACAATGAGCAGTTCTTC. It yields the protein CARGSLAIYNEQFF.

This clonotype was detected ten times or more. The gene calls are TRBV20-1 and TRBJ2-7; TRBD1 matches at 7 bases. Germline lookup yields CDR1 DFQATT and CDR2 SNEGSKA (reference sequence). The CDR3 consists of 15 residues. Unmatched junction bases numbered 12, after V lost 6 bases and J lost 1 base. The CDR3: CSAPPWTGHSYEQYF. DNA for the CDR3: TGCAGTGCCCCTCCATGGACAGGCCATTCCTACGAGCAGTACTTC.

The rearrangement links TRBV28 to TRBJ1-4; 9 nucleotides align to TRBD1. The ends lost 5 bases at V and 5 bases at J; junction bases unmatched: 9. Germline V gives CDR1 MDHEN, CDR2 SYDVKM. The length of the CDR3 is 16 residues. CDR3: CASSNPRQGGNEKLFF. CDR3 nucleotide sequence: TGTGCCAGCAGTAACCCAAGACAGGGGGGAAATGAAAAACTGTTTTTT.

This clonotype was seen many times. The chain recombines TRBV12-3 or TRBV12-4 with TRBJ1-5; D ambiguous. The CDR3 runs 17 residues. V lost 0 bases and J lost 2, with 14 bases in between. The CDR3 protein is CASSLASGLERNQPQHF. CDR3 nucleotides: TGTGCCAGCAGTTTAGCTTCAGGACTGGAGCGCAATCAGCCCCAGCATTTT.

The DNA for the CDR3 is TGCAGCGCCCGGACAGGGGGGGTTACTGAAGCTTTCTTT. Translating it yields CSARTGGVTEAFF. The V call is TRBV29-1, the J call TRBJ1-1; the match to TRBD1 covers 10 bases. This CDR3 comprises 13 residues. V lost 7 bases, J lost 5 bases, and 7 bases stayed unmatched. Germline values: CDR1 SQVTM, CDR2 ANQGSEA.